Listed here are 6 T cell receptor beta chains from one sample, sequenced in a study of blood T cell repertoires in COVID-19. Sequencing was performed with immunoSEQ multiplex PCR; in TCRdb, only in-frame clones are kept and a portion is missing. The sample has about 130,000 clones; around 81% are singletons. The source material was peripheral blood. These receptors were obtained from a human donor in a cohort sampled during active COVID-19.

The chain links TRBV23-1 to TRBJ2-7; D might be TRBD1 (6 bases). TRBV23-1 is sorted into the ORF group, with uncertain function. The CDR3 is 19 amino acids. V was shortened by 0 bases and J by 5 bases, with 26 bases between the two germline ends. The CDR3 protein is CASSQSSESVLQGSNEQYF. As DNA, the CDR3 is TGCGCCAGCAGTCAATCTTCCGAGTCGGTTTTGCAGGGGAGTAACGAGCAGTACTTC.

This clone was seen only a few times. The CDR3 is CASSYSRGGPLTDTQYF. In DNA, the CDR3 is TGTGCCAGCAGTTACTCCAGGGGAGGGCCCCTCACAGATACGCAGTATTTT. The chain combines TRBV6-2 or TRBV6-3 with TRBJ2-3, with D perhaps matching TRBD2 (7 bases). The CDR3 has 17 residues. Trimming took off 0 bases at V and 2 bases at J, with 15 bases between the two ends. CDR1 and CDR2 (germline): MNHEY, SVGEGT.

The J gene is TRBJ1-4, the V gene TRBV19, with 9 bases identical to TRBD1. Germline CDR1 reads LNHDA; CDR2 reads SQIVND (reference sequence). The CDR3 is 15 amino acids. Trimming took 5 bases from V and 8 from J; bases not matched to a gene: 9. CDR3: CASSAAGTGQEKLFF. CDR3 coding DNA: TGTGCCAGTAGTGCCGCCGGGACAGGGCAGGAAAAACTGTTTTTT.

This clone was detected only a few times. This rearrangement joins TRBV28 to TRBJ1-5, with 10 positions matching TRBD1. This CDR3 has 14 amino acids. CDR1 is MDHEN and CDR2 is SYDVKM in the germline V gene. The V segment lost 6 bases and the J segment 6 bases; nucleotides outside the gene matches: 5. CDR3 nucleotides: TGTGCCAGCAGCCTCGGGACAGGGGTTCAGCCCCAGCATTTT. The encoded protein is CASSLGTGVQPQHF.

The V call is TRBV27, the J call TRBJ1-5; TRBD1 aligns across 7 bases. The trim removed 4 bases at V and 0 bases at J, leaving 18 bases unmatched. Per the germline V gene, CDR1 is MNHEY and CDR2 is SMNVEV (reference sequence). The CDR3 contains 20 residues. In DNA form, the CDR3 reads TGTGCCAGCAGTTCCTTTACCCCCGGGACAGCGGGTCGTAGCAATCAGCCCCAGCATTTT. Protein sequence: CASSSFTPGTAGRSNQPQHF.

The chain links TRBV7-8 to TRBJ1-2, with 9 bases identical to TRBD1. Germline-derived CDR1 and CDR2 are SGHVS and FQNEAQ. V gave up 5 bases and J gave up 0 bases; unmatched junction bases: 7. This CDR3 region has 16 residues. CDR3 nucleotide sequence: TGTGCCAGCAGCAACAGGGGGCGCGGAGCTAACTATGGCTACACCTTC. Translating it yields CASSNRGRGANYGYTF. The whole variable domain, remainder taken from reference TRBV7-8 and TRBJ1-2, is GAGVSQSPRYKVAKRGQDVALRCDPISGHVSLFWYQQALGQGPEFLTYFQNEAQLDKSGLPSDRFFAERPEGSVSTLKIQRTQQEDSAVYLCASSNRGRGANYGYTFGSGTRLTVV.